This TCR beta chain derives from a study of technical replicates of blood from a handful of donors. The CDR3 sequence is 14 residues long. Germline-derived CDR1 and CDR2 are MDHEN and SYDVKM. V was cut by 5 bases and J by 5 bases, with 13 bases left in between. The data were produced by immunoSEQ multiplex PCR, yet TCRdb's version contains in-frame clones alone and is incomplete. The table has about 12,000 clones, 60% to 85% seen once. The chain employs TRBV28 and TRBJ2-1, with D possibly matching TRBD2 (5 bases). The material sequenced was PBMCs. The TCR sequence derives from a human donor in good health. DNA of the CDR3: TGTGCCAGCAGTGTAACAACTAGGAACAATGAGCAGTTCTTC. This gives the protein CASSVTTRNNEQFF. Supplemented by reference TRBV28 and TRBJ2-1, the full variable domain reads DVKVTQSSRYLVKRTGEKVFLECVQDMDHENMFWYRQDPGLGLRLIYFSYDVKMKEKGDIPEGYSVSREKKERFSLILESASTNQTSMYLCASSVTTRNNEQFFGPGTRLTVL.